Sequencing of this T cell receptor beta chain was carried out in a study of control samples from healthy donors and cancer patients. Sequencing used immunoSEQ multiplex PCR; TCRdb keeps in-frame clones, though not all of them. Here the sample spans 100,000 to 150,000 clones, approximately 90% being singletons. In germline, CDR1 is LNHDA, CDR2 SQIVND (reference sequence). The CDR3 contains 14 residues. With 3 bases clipped from V and 4 bases from J, the junction kept 5 bases outside the gene matches. The chain couples TRBV19 to TRBJ1-2; TRBD1 matches 7 bases. The origin of this receptor is a man aged 18-30 years in good health. Sequenced material: blood. DNA for the CDR3: TGTGCCAGTAGTATCTCTGGGACAGCCTATGGCTACACCTTC. This sequence encodes CASSISGTAYGYTF.